This TCR beta chain is drawn from a study of shared clonotypes between healthy human individuals. Study summary: Donors were a couple of women and three men aged 18 to 49. Notes on the study in general: The study found lower generation probabilities in non-shared clonotypes than in those shared by all four donors.

This CDR3 region has 14 residues. Trimming removed 5 bases from V and 11 bases from J; junction bases left unmatched: 13. The germline V gene has CDR1 MDHEN and CDR2 SYDVKM. In the case of this clone: As yet, its antigen is unknown.

Caucasian adults living in Nashville, Tennessee, provided all samples. The DNA input per sorted-subset replicate PCR was about 220 ng, corresponding to 25,000 to 30,000 T cell genomes. Clones were sequenced by immunoSEQ multiplex PCR, and TCRdb holds only the in-frame ones, with some missing. The sample includes almost 750,000 clones, 72% of them seen just once. This TCR was recovered from a woman aged 25 to 45 in good health. The V call is TRBV28, the J call TRBJ1-2, with 8 bases aligning to TRBD1. The material sequenced was memory CD4+ T cells sorted from blood. The subset here: CD45RA-negative fraction. As DNA, the CDR3 is TGTGCCAGCAGTCTTACAGGGGGGACTATGCGGTACACCTTC. This gives the protein CASSLTGGTMRYTF.